The 3 T cell receptor beta chains presented below share a single source sample, sequenced in a study of blood T cells in healthy people across ages. A sample-barcoded 5' primer and a J-beta primer mix were used in a second PCR of about 7 to 11 cycles. TCRdb re-derived calls from the 5' RACE reads in MiXCR, one entry per CDR3 protein. Among around 1,600,000 distinct CDR3 sequences listed, about 45% were seen once. Sequences were obtained from blood. The origin of the receptors is a woman between 18 and 29 years old in good health.

The chain employs TRBV7-9 and TRBJ2-3; TRBD1 matches at 8 bases. CDR3 size: 14 residues. The J segment lost 6 bases and the V segment lost 3 bases, leaving 5 bases of the junction unmatched. Per germline, CDR1 SEHNR and CDR2 FQNEAQ (reference sequence). CDR3 DNA sequence: TGTGCCAGCAGCTTTAGGACAGGGATCGATACGCAGTATTTT. Translating it yields CASSFRTGIDTQYF.

About this clonotype itself: It may be a read error: a sequence one base away is much more abundant. The rearrangement uses TRBV20-1 and TRBJ2-3; D is unresolved. Germline CDR1 DFQATT, CDR2 SNEGSKA (reference sequence). The CDR3 loop spans 14 amino acids. V was pared by 4 bases and J by 4 bases, with 15 bases between. DNA for the CDR3: TGCAGTGCTAAGGCTTCCTCCTGGTCAGATACGCAGTATTTT. This translates into CSAKASSWSDTQYF.

A note on this clonotype: One end of the junction does not line up with germline, which may come from a read error. The chain carries TRBV7-7 and TRBJ2-1; possibly TRBD1 for D (5 bases). Germline V gives CDR1 SSHAT, CDR2 FNYEAQ (reference sequence). This CDR3 is built from 14 residues. CDR3 sequence (DNA): TGTGCTAGCAGCCCCCATCCAGGGAACAATGAGCAGTTCTTC. This codes for CASSPHPGNNEQFF. The whole variable domain, filled in from reference TRBV7-7 and TRBJ2-1, reads GAGVSQSPRYKVTKRGQDVTLRCDPISSHATLYWYQQALGQGPEFLTYFNYEAQPDKSGLPSDRFSAERPEGSISTLTIQRTEQRDSAMYRCASSPHPGNNEQFFGPGTRLTVL.